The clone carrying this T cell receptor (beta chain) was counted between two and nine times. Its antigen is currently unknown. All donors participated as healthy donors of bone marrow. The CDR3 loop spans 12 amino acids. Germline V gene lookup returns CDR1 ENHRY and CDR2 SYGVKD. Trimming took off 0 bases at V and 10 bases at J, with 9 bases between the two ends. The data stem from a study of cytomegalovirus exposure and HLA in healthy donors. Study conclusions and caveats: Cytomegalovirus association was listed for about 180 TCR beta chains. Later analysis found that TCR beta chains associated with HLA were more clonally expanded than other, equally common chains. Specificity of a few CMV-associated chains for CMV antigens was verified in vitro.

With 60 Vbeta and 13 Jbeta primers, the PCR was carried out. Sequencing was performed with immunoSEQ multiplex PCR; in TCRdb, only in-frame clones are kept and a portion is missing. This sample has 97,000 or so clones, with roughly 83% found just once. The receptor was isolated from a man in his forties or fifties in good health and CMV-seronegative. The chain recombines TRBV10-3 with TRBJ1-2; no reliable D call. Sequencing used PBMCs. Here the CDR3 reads CAISESGSLYTF. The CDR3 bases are TGTGCCATCAGTGAGTCCGGGTCTCTCTACACCTTC.